This T cell receptor (beta chain) came from a study of shared clonotypes between healthy human individuals. Assay: immunoSEQ multiplex PCR; the TCRdb copy retains only in-frame clones and omits some. The table records hundreds of thousands of clones, roughly 96% of them present only once. Cells designated naive CD8 were CD45RO-negative and were positively selected for CCR7, with terminally differentiated effector memory CD45RA+ cells excluded. The sequence derives from a man aged 25-45 years in good health. The sequenced sample was naive CD8+ T cells sorted from blood.

CDR3 residues: CASSIGGRGSYEQYF. The CDR3 DNA reads as TGTGCCAGCAGCATAGGGGGGCGCGGGTCCTACGAGCAGTACTTC. The chain uses TRBV2 and TRBJ2-7; either TRBD1 or TRBD2 may supply D (6 bases each). CDR1 is SNHLY and CDR2 is FYNNEI in the germline V gene. The CDR3 spans 15 residues. The V end lost 6 bases, the J end lost 1 base, and 16 bases lay between the germline ends. The full variable domain, in which reference TRBV2 and TRBJ2-7 provide the parts outside the CDR3, is EPEVTQTPSHQVTQMGQEVILRCVPISNHLYFYWYRQILGQKVEFLVSFYNNEISEKSEIFDDQFSVERPDGSNFTLKIRSTKLEDSAMYFCASSIGGRGSYEQYFGPGTRLTVT.